This paragraph covers one T cell receptor beta chain sequence. Its antigen is currently not known. Base qualities are not provided; no much larger clone lies one nucleotide away. The immunoSEQ Assay, a bias-controlled multiplex PCR, was used to amplify TCRbeta CDR3 regions from genomic DNA. The paper's data handling went like this. The number of nucleated cells in each sample was estimated by amplification of reference gene primers within the assay. To quantify the absolute abundance of each unique TCRbeta CDR3 rearrangement, sequence reads were collapsed and filtered. For each sample, productive Simpson clonality was calculated as the square root of Simpson's diversity index over productive rearrangements. TCRdb's version of the immuneACCESS table is confined to in-frame rearrangements and falls short of the full clone set. An unresolved V gene accounts for under half of the shortfall where checked; the remainder is of unknown origin. Clonal size and the V and J genes are those of that table, whereas D and trimming came from the DNA. The sample data list 200,000 to 250,000 clones, and nearly 90% of these were observed just once. More than 10% of the sample is in the top ten clones.

In the prospective study, participants were 18 to 89 years old, resided in approximately 25 geographic areas of the United States, and were enrolled through a virtual design. To assign participants to cohorts, the prospective study relied on clinical history that participants themselves reported in a screening survey and a study questionnaire. Recovered participants in ImmuneRACE Cohort 3 were defined as having two consecutive negative NP/OP PCR tests, clearance from a healthcare professional, or resolution of symptoms. In the prospective study, whole blood, serum and a nasopharyngeal or oropharyngeal swab were collected from each participant by mobile phlebotomists. Prospective study participants could optionally give additional blood draws and questionnaires over a roughly two-month period. Before DNA extraction, blood samples from the prospective study were shipped at room temperature or frozen.

This sample is part of a study of blood T cell repertoires in COVID-19 (dated by TCRdb to about 2020). About the investigation overall: The collaborator samples originated in the United States, Italy and Spain and spanned the acute and convalescent phases of COVID-19. Where available, HLA class I and class II types were taken from metadata supplied by the sample provider and were not determined by assay-based typing. The prospective study material was composed of cDNA or gDNA derived from T cells, B-cell-depleted T cells, or PBMCs. A freely available public database, intended as a resource for researchers studying the immune response to SARS-CoV-2, is where the repertoires were released. Deeply sampled blood TCRbeta repertoires from subjects exposed to, actively infected with, or recovered from COVID-19 were included in the dataset. A de-identified subject ID, COVID-19 status, age in years and sex were almost always included in the sample metadata. The samples were drawn from the first 160 participants of the ongoing ImmuneRACE study and from 1,254 subjects provided by 6 global collaborators.

What the study reported, not specific to this receptor: How much clinical and demographic metadata was included differed by source and by participant, and the metadata was provided uncurated.

The junction carries 12 bases between V and J, which are trimmed by 8 bases and 5 bases respectively. Sequences SGHTA (CDR1) and FQGNSA (CDR2) are obtained from the germline V gene. The CDR3 spans 13 residues, from the cysteine through the phenylalanine. Only CDR3 DNA remains: 39 bases, in frame from the first base. The chain links TRBV7-2 with TRBJ1-4; perhaps TRBD1 is the D gene, with 5 bases matching. The sequencing sample was made of PBMCs or T cells enriched from blood (not recorded which). This sequence originates from a man aged 30 to 39 who had recovered from COVID-19. The CDR3 region: CASGAGINEKLFF. In nucleotides, the sequence is TGTGCCAGCGGGGCAGGGATAAATGAAAAACTGTTTTTT.